This T cell receptor beta chain was found in a study of regulatory T cells in long-lasting Graves disease. The time point: newly diagnosed GD, antithyroid drugs for less than 3 months. Making the TCR library involved RNA that had been extracted from PBMCs. Arm-PCR of CDR3 regions and iRepertoire HTBI primers were used to build TCR beta libraries. TCRdb fed the multiplex PCR reads into MiXCR, producing one record per CDR3 protein. The top ten hold roughly a fifth of the sample, which has around 250,000 distinct CDR3 sequences, about a sixth seen once. This clonotype was seen repeatedly, ten times or more. This specimen was peripheral blood mononuclear cells (PBMCs), taken at new diagnosis, from a patient treated with antithyroid drugs. The source is a female donor with Graves disease.

The CDR3 DNA reads as TGTGCCACTGAGGACAGTCAAGAGACCCAGTACTTC. This sequence encodes CATEDSQETQYF. The gene calls are TRBV19 and TRBJ2-5; D is possibly TRBD1 (6 bases). CDR3 size: 12 residues. The ends were cut back, 10 bases at V and 2 bases at J, with 11 bases in the middle. Germline V gives CDR1 LNHDA, CDR2 SQIVND (reference sequence).